A selection of T cell receptor beta chains follows, all from one sample in a study of T cell repertoires in cytomegalovirus infection. One entry per CDR3 protein, called by TCRdb with MiXCR from the reads. The sample includes 680,000 or so distinct CDR3 sequences, 33% seen only once; the top ten take about 18%. No cognate antigen is known for these TCRs. The specimen comprised cultured PBMCs, sampled from culture after CMV antigen stimulation. The receptors shown here come from a human donor in good health (CMV status not recorded). Some clones in this sample may be carry-over from other donors' samples. The conserved cysteine and the conserved F or W are not part of the CDR3 here. Fields, in order: V gene, clone size, J gene, CDR3 length, CDR3 protein. Clone size, where shown, is once, few, many, or a class for clones that have expanded.

TRBV7-2,many,TRBJ1-1,10,ASIPANTEAF
TRBV6-5,few,TRBJ2-2,12,ASRQGAVGGELF
TRBV27,-,TRBJ1-5,14,ASSSGTRSSDQPQH
TRBV6-2/TRBV6-3,few,TRBJ2-7,12,ASSYIEVPYEQY
TRBV7-2,once,TRBJ2-7,14,ASSPDRQLSSYEQY
TRBV7-9,-,TRBJ1-2,11,ASSLETGRGYT
TRBV7-8,few,TRBJ2-6,14,ASSRAGGAGANVLT
TRBV2,-,TRBJ1-1,14,ASSAAGQNMNTEAF
TRBV7-2,many,TRBJ2-3,13,ASSPRPGTGGKAR
TRBV28,-,TRBJ2-5,15,ASSQGQGAAYQETQY
TRBV6-1,few,TRBJ1-2,16,ASRPLRGGYSSGNGYT
TRBV7-2,-,TRBJ2-5,13,ASSFMGQGIETQY
TRBV7-9,-,TRBJ2-3,15,ASSLGGTGGYTDTQY
TRBV12-3/TRBV12-4,-,TRBJ2-1,14,ASSPPRGSNSNEQF
TRBV20-1,-,TRBJ1-2,14,SARDHFGEAYYGYT
TRBV12-5,-,TRBJ2-1,16,ASGRHPRGSSSYNEQF
TRBV12-3/TRBV12-4,-,TRBJ2-4,17,ASSSGLAGAHPGVDIQY
TRBV4-2,-,TRBJ2-1,16,ASSQAAGGPGSYNEQF
TRBV15,few,TRBJ1-6,14,ATSKTSGGRNSPLH
TRBV7-2,few,TRBJ1-5,11,ASSRRGFQPQH
TRBV7-9,-,TRBJ2-1,12,ASTSGTGAYEQF
TRBV11-2,few,TRBJ2-7,12,ASRNGAGGYEQY
TRBV2,few,TRBJ2-7,12,ASSSLTGGDEQY
TRBV5-4,-,TRBJ2-2,13,ASSLLGRADGELF
TRBV20-1,few,TRBJ2-1,13,SAMNRAGGGNEQF
TRBV6-1,-,TRBJ2-1,10,ASKVFSNEQF
TRBV5-3,-,TRBJ2-3,11,ASINSITDTQY
TRBV5-6,-,TRBJ2-5,12,ASSFGTGVLTQY